Described below is a single TCR beta chain sequence and its context. Antigen: not known. On roughly day 10 of culture, CD4+ T cells were separated out. All study participants received two doses of BNT162b2 or mRNA-1273 vaccine. This sample is part of a study of vaccination effects on CD4 cells after COVID-19. Whole-study results and caveats: Cross-reaction with common cold coronaviruses was seen in only 1 of 255 vaccine-induced clones from healthy vaccinees.

Generated by immunoSEQ multiplex PCR, the TCRdb table keeps only in-frame clones and is missing some. The data hold 72,000 or so clones, with 74% observed a single time. The CDR3 totals 14 residues. Germline CDR1 and CDR2: MNHEY and SVGAGI. Trimming removed 10 bases from V and 4 bases from J, with 19 bases in between. Material: CD4+ T cells from PBMCs cultured without peptide, obtained after COVID-19 vaccination. The clonotype originates from a human donor who received a COVID-19 vaccine. The chain links TRBV6-5 to TRBJ2-5, with TRBD1 as a possible D gene (6 bases). CDR3 region: CATGRGRGVETQYF. Written as DNA, the CDR3 is TGTGCCACCGGCCGAGGCAGGGGCGTAGAGACCCAGTACTTC.